One T cell receptor (beta chain) is described in this entry. The antigen is unknown. This entry is derived from a study of T cells expressing NK-cell markers. Study observations and caveats: One observes that, in a handful of donors, these clonotypes were also the leading ones within the CD3+CD56-NKG2C+ fraction. In a group of about 6 donors, dominant NKG2C+ clonotypes represented about 1.0-8% of CD8+ T cells.

TCRdb re-called the 5' RACE reads, yielding one record per CDR3 amino acid sequence without DNA. In total, the table holds about 260,000 distinct CDR3 sequences. The CDR3 totals 15 residues. The sample comprised blood T cells: a sorted CD56 or NKG2C T cell subset, CD4+ or CD8+ T cells, or bulk PBMC T cells (not recorded which). This receptor was taken from a man aged 18 to 30 in good health. The chain combines TRBV21-1 with TRBJ2-6. TRBV21-1 has pseudogene status. The CDR3 reads CASTIGLSGANVLTF.